This T cell receptor (beta chain) emerged from a study of blood T cell repertoires in COVID-19. The CDR3 has 13 amino acids. Germline CDR1 is SNHLY and CDR2 is FYNNEI. V was cut by 6 bases and J by 7 bases, with 10 bases left in between. As processed by the authors: How many nucleated cells were present was estimated from reference gene primer amplification. TCRdb keeps only in-frame clones here, not all; method: immunoSEQ multiplex PCR. The V and J calls and clone size come from that table; D and trimming were worked out from the DNA. The data show approximately 66,000 clones, approximately 86% seen once.

This clonotype was obtained from a man in his forties or fifties with active COVID-19. This chain links TRBV2 with TRBJ1-6; D remains unclear. Sequencing was carried out using peripheral blood. The CDR3 loop is CASREYTNSPLHF. CDR3 DNA sequence: TGTGCCAGCAGGGAATACACGAATTCACCCCTCCACTTT.